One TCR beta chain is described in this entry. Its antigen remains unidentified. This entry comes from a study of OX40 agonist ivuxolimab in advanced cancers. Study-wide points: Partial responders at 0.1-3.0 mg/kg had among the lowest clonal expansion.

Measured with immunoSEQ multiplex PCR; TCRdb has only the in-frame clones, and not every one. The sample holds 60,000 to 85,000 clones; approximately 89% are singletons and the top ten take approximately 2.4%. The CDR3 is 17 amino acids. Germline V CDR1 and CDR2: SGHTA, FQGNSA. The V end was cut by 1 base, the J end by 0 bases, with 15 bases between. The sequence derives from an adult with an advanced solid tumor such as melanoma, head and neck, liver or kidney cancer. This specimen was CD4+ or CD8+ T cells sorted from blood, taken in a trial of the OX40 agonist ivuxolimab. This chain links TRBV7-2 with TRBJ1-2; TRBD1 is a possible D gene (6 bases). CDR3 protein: CASSLDPRGLTNYGYTF. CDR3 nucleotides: TGTGCCAGCAGCTTAGACCCCAGGGGACTAACTAACTATGGCTACACCTTC. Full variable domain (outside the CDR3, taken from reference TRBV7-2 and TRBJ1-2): GAGVSQSPSNKVTEKGKDVELRCDPISGHTALYWYRQSLGQGLEFLIYFQGNSAPDKSGLPSDRFSAERTGGSVSTLTIQRTQQEDSAVYLCASSLDPRGLTNYGYTFGSGTRLTVV.